This TCR beta chain was captured by sequencing in a study of shared clonotypes between healthy human individuals. About the study: Per donor, three plates held CD4 naive cells, three held CD4 memory, two held CD8 naive and one held CD8 memory. Regarding the study as a whole: Researchers found naive subsets generally carried larger estimated richness than memory subsets. Donors were few, which limited the genetic and exposure-history diversity represented.

Only in-frame clones appear in the TCRdb table, and some are missing; sequencing was by immunoSEQ multiplex PCR. The table has 1.6 million or so clones, roughly 96% seen once. Germline CDR1 ENHRY, CDR2 SYGVKD. The CDR3 runs to 17 residues. The V gene end was trimmed by 0 bases and the J gene end by 8 bases; junction bases not matched to a gene: 11. Points on this clone: Its antigen is still unknown.

Sequencing was performed on naive CD4+ T cells sorted from blood. Subset reported: CD45RA+ positively selected. This clonotype originated in a man aged 25 to 45 in good health. J is TRBJ2-1 and V is TRBV10-3; 9 bases line up with TRBD2. CDR3 DNA sequence: TGTGCCATCAGTGAGTCAGTTGCGGGAGGGCCCTTCGATGAGCAGTTCTTC. Translating gives CAISESVAGGPFDEQFF.